Given below is one T cell receptor beta chain in context. TCRdb independently ran MiXCR on the RT-PCR reads; one entry per CDR3 protein. The sample consists of approximately 250,000 distinct CDR3 sequences, 13% to 15% of them appearing once. This sample is drawn from a study of patients and donors after allogeneic stem cell transplantation. V dropped 4 bases and J dropped 3; count of bases not matched to a gene: 5. Germline CDR1 and CDR2: DFQATT and SNEGSKA (reference sequence). The length of the CDR3 is 14 residues. The sequence was obtained from a human donor who was either an allogeneic HSCT recipient or a stem cell or donor lymphocyte infusion donor (not recorded which). It is not recorded whose cells these are; they may come from a transplant donor. V and J are TRBV20-1 and TRBJ2-2; TRBD1 agrees at 7 bases. Sample: blood, either unsorted or a sorted T cell fraction (not recorded which). DNA of the CDR3: TGCAGTGCTAAAGGGACAGTGGACACCGGGGAGCTGTTTTTT. Translated: CSAKGTVDTGELFF.